The clone carrying this T cell receptor beta chain was seen a few times. Its specificity is not known. V was trimmed by 6 bases and J by 9 bases, leaving 18 bases between them. CDR1 is MGHDK and CDR2 is SYGVNS in the germline V gene. This CDR3 has 13 amino acids. These data belong to a study of blood T cells in healthy people across ages. Primed by a sample-barcoded 5' primer and a J-beta primer mix, a second PCR proceeded for 7 to 11 cycles. TCRdb re-analysed the 5' RACE reads in MiXCR, keeping a single row per CDR3 protein. The sample consists of about 800,000 distinct CDR3 sequences, just under 25% of them appearing once. Study-wide results and caveats: Researchers said unsorted PBMCs prevented a conclusive naive versus antigen-experienced comparison. The fall in TCR beta diversity per million T cells was roughly linear with age.

These sequences were also reported in another study, on T cells of mothers and their children. That work states: The study found slightly higher but non-significant overlap in related versus unrelated mother-child pairs.

The receptor was isolated from a boy between 10 and 17 years old in good health. The material sequenced was blood. The chain couples TRBV25-1 to TRBJ2-7; D may be TRBD1 or TRBD2 (5 bases each). CDR3 sequence: CASSRVGGRAQYF. CDR3 in DNA: TGTGCCAGCAGCAGGGTTGGGGGACGGGCGCAGTACTTC.